This passage covers 10 T cell receptor beta chains from one sample sequenced in a study of T cell repertoires in cytomegalovirus infection. These TCRs' antigens remain unknown. Each CDR3 protein gets one entry after TCRdb re-called the reads with MiXCR. The top ten hold roughly an eighth of the sample, which has about 890,000 distinct CDR3 sequences, around 31% seen once. The sequencing used cultured CD8+ T cells from PBMCs, collected from culture after CMV antigen stimulation. These receptors originate from a human donor in good health (CMV status not recorded). Some clones in this sample may be carry-over from other donors' samples.

Only a few counts were recorded for this clonotype. The chain carries TRBV6-1 and TRBJ1-6; 7 bases are shared with TRBD1. The V gene's germline CDR1 is MNHNS and CDR2 SASEGT. CDR3 length equals 16 residues. The trim removed 5 bases at V and 7 bases at J, leaving 11 bases unmatched. The CDR3 sequence: CASSPPGGRSNSPLHF. CDR3 nucleotides: TGTGCCAGCAGTCCACCAGGGGGGAGATCGAATTCACCCCTCCACTTT.

The chain joins TRBV7-3 to TRBJ2-1, with D unclear. The length of the CDR3 is 14 residues. Germline values: CDR1 SGHTA, CDR2 FQGTGA. V lost 1 base and J 8 bases, leaving 12 bases between the germline ends. CDR3 region: CASSLKSRGDEQFF. In DNA, the CDR3 is TGTGCCAGCAGCTTAAAGTCTCGAGGCGATGAGCAGTTCTTC.

V gene TRBV7-2 combines with J gene TRBJ2-2, with TRBD2 matching 13 bases. Germline CDR1 and CDR2: SGHTA and FQGNSA. CDR3 size: 17 residues. The junction had 7 bases not matched to a gene; V was cut back by 5 bases and J by 4 bases. CDR3 residues: CASSLRLAGGITGELFF. The CDR3 nucleotides are TGTGCCAGCAGCCTAAGACTAGCGGGGGGTATCACCGGGGAGCTGTTTTTT.

This clonotype was observed a handful of times. V and J are TRBV29-1 and TRBJ2-1; unclear D gene. The V gene's germline CDR1 is SQVTM and CDR2 ANQGSEA. Between the trimmed V and J ends, which lost 4 bases and 0 bases, there was a span of 13 bases. The CDR3 runs to 15 residues. The CDR3 DNA sequence: TGCAGCGTTGTCCCACCGCTGAGCTCCTACAATGAGCAGTTCTTC. As protein: CSVVPPLSSYNEQFF.

This clonotype was counted between two and nine times. The chain uses TRBV10-3 and TRBJ2-3; D remains ambiguous. Looked up from germline, CDR1 is ENHRY and CDR2 is SYGVKD. V lost 6 bases and J lost 0, with 13 bases in between. This CDR3 spans 15 amino acids. The CDR3 coding sequence is TGTGCCATCAGGACCAGAAACCCTAGCACAGATACGCAGTATTTT. This codes for CAIRTRNPSTDTQYF.

This clonotype has only a few counts. This chain connects TRBV7-9 to TRBJ2-3; 9 positions agree with TRBD1. Trimming removed 1 base from V and 8 bases from J; junction bases left unmatched: 10. This CDR3 contains 16 residues. In germline, CDR1 is SEHNR, CDR2 FQNEAQ (reference sequence). The CDR3 coding sequence is TGTGCCAGCAGCTTAGTAGGGACAGGGCCACCAGTTACGCAGTATTTT. This gives the protein CASSLVGTGPPVTQYF. Based on the CDR3 plus reference TRBV7-9 and TRBJ2-3, the full variable domain is DTGVSQNPRHKITKRGQNVTFRCDPISEHNRLYWYRQTLGQGPEFLTYFQNEAQLEKSRLLSDRFSAERPKGSFSTLEIQRTEQGDSAMYLCASSLVGTGPPVTQYFGPGTRLTVL.

This clonotype appeared many times. V usage is TRBV7-6 and J usage is TRBJ2-1; D might be TRBD1 or TRBD2, each matching 6 bases. The CDR3 contains 15 residues. V was clipped by 5 bases and J by 0 bases, with 11 bases between them. Germline CDR1 SGHVS, CDR2 FNYEAQ. CDR3 in amino acids: CASSPGGGSYNEQFF. CDR3 in DNA: TGTGCCAGCAGCCCAGGAGGGGGCTCCTACAATGAGCAGTTCTTC.

J is TRBJ2-2 and V is TRBV10-3; 9 positions agree with TRBD1. With V trimmed by 7 bases and J by 2 bases, 8 bases remained unmatched. The CDR3 consists of 16 residues. The V gene's germline CDR1 is ENHRY and CDR2 SYGVKD. DNA of the CDR3: TGTGCCATCATGAAAGGGACAGGGATAAACACCGGGGAGCTGTTTTTT. It specifies CAIMKGTGINTGELFF.

The chain has TRBV4-1 and TRBJ1-2, with 9 nucleotides matching TRBD1. The V gene end was trimmed by 4 bases and the J gene end by 6 bases; junction bases not matched to a gene: 12. The germline CDR1 and CDR2 sequences are MGHRA and YSYEKL. The CDR3 runs to 16 residues. Here the CDR3 DNA reads TGCGCCAGCAGCCTTTCCAACCGGGACAGGGTAGATGGCTACACCTTC. The encoded protein is CASSLSNRDRVDGYTF.

This clonotype was recorded once. This may be a read error, as it is one base from a much larger clone. This sequence joins TRBV7-4 and TRBJ2-1; 7 bases agree with TRBD1. Germline V lookup: CDR1 SGHVT, CDR2 SQSDAQ. This CDR3 region has 15 residues. CDR3 DNA sequence: TGTGTCAGCAGCTCAAGGCAGGGGGTGGACAATGAGCAGTTCTTC. Encoded protein: CVSSSRQGVDNEQFF.